Below, 27 T cell receptor beta chains from the same sample are listed, as sequenced in a study of spatial heterogeneity in lung cancer. Sample time point: sample taken at primary tumor resection. TCRdb re-analysed the 5' RACE reads in MiXCR, keeping a single row per CDR3 protein. The sample consists of 600 or so distinct CDR3 sequences, 20% to 25% of them appearing once. The sequencing used normal lung tissue next to the tumor, collected at surgery. Receptors originate from a male donor with early-stage non-small cell lung cancer.

This clonotype has a single count. The size of this beta chain means little, since it is a stray read in a library made for alpha chains. This CDR3 reads CASSPTRPAGELFF. The DNA of the CDR3 is TGTGCCAGCAGTCCCACTCGGCCAGCCGGGGAGCTGTTTTTT. The rearrangement joins TRBV12-3 or TRBV12-4 to TRBJ2-2; no firm D call. V was trimmed by 5 bases and J by 6 bases, leaving 13 bases between them. The CDR3 totals 14 residues.

This clonotype appeared a few times. For a library built for alpha chains, this beta chain is a stray read; little rests on its size. The CDR3 DNA is TGTGCCAGCAGCTTTGTCTCCCTAGGAACGCAGTATTTT. This gives the protein CASSFVSLGTQYF. J is TRBJ2-3 and V is TRBV5-6; no clear D. This CDR3 is 13 amino acids long. Germline CDR1 and CDR2: SGHDT and YYEEEE. Trimming shortened V by 2 bases and J by 9 bases, and 13 bases separated the two germline ends. Filled out from reference TRBV5-6 and TRBJ2-3, the complete variable domain reads DAGVTQSPTHLIKTRGQQVTLRCSPKSGHDTVSWYQQALGQGPQFIFQYYEEEERQRGNFPDRFSGHQFPNYSSELNVNALLLGDSALYLCASSFVSLGTQYFGPGTRLTVL.

As concerns this clonotype: The library was built for alpha chains, so this beta chain is an off-target read and its size means little. The rearrangement uses TRBV27 and TRBJ2-7; D gene uncertain. The CDR3 loop spans 13 amino acids. Germline V lookup: CDR1 MNHEY, CDR2 SMNVEV (reference sequence). Trimming shortened V by 4 bases and J by 0 bases, and 7 bases separated the two germline ends. The CDR3 loop is CASSSDNSYEQYF. The CDR3 DNA is TGTGCCAGCAGTTCTGATAACTCCTACGAGCAGTACTTC.

This clonotype was detected a few times. As an off-target read in a library built for alpha chains, this beta chain has a frequency of little significance. The gene calls are TRBV7-2 and TRBJ2-3; D gene uncertain. This CDR3 comprises 14 residues. V was shortened by 5 bases and J by 2 bases, with 11 bases between the two germline ends. The germline V gene encodes CDR1 SGHTA and CDR2 FQGNSA. The CDR3: CASSPDGPTDTQYF. The CDR3 DNA reads TGTGCCAGCAGCCCCGACGGTCCCACAGATACGCAGTATTTT.

On this clonotype: This beta chain is an unintended read in a library built for alpha chains; its size means little. The rearrangement links TRBV2 to TRBJ2-1; D is unresolved. This CDR3 region has 11 residues. Trimming removed 7 bases from V and 9 bases from J, with 10 bases in between. Germline V gene data show CDR1 as SNHLY and CDR2 as FYNNEI. The CDR3 nucleotides read TGTGCCAGCAAAGGGCGAGGTGAGCAGTTCTTC. Translating gives CASKGRGEQFF.

Turning to this clonotype: This beta chain was picked up by a library intended for alpha chains and is off target, so its count carries little meaning. The rearrangement links TRBV28 to TRBJ2-7, with TRBD2 matching over 8 bases. With V trimmed by 7 bases and J by 2 bases, 4 bases remained unmatched. The CDR3 has 13 residues. From germline, CDR1 is MDHEN and CDR2 SYDVKM. The CDR3 nucleotides are TGTGCCAGCAAAAAGGGACTAGCCTACGAGCAGTACTTC. It codes for CASKKGLAYEQYF.

This clonotype is termed large. Since the library was made to target alpha chains, this beta chain is a stray read and its abundance is not meaningful. J is TRBJ2-3 and V is TRBV28; 7 bases are shared with TRBD2. CDR1 and CDR2 from the germline V gene are MDHEN and SYDVKM. With V trimmed by 8 bases and J by 1 base, 6 bases remained unmatched. CDR3 length: 14 amino acids. This chain's CDR3 is CASAFTSGTDTQYF. Written as DNA, the CDR3 is TGTGCCAGCGCCTTTACTAGCGGCACAGATACGCAGTATTTT. Supplemented by reference TRBV28 and TRBJ2-3, the full variable domain reads DVKVTQSSRYLVKRTGEKVFLECVQDMDHENMFWYRQDPGLGLRLIYFSYDVKMKEKGDIPEGYSVSREKKERFSLILESASTNQTSMYLCASAFTSGTDTQYFGPGTRLTVL.

This clonotype is classed as large. This beta chain is an off-target read within a library intended for alpha chains, so its frequency means little. The gene calls are TRBV7-2 and TRBJ2-7, with D unclear. Germline-derived CDR1 and CDR2 are SGHTA and FQGNSA. CDR3 length equals 12 residues. The V and J ends lost 1 base and 2 bases respectively, with 3 bases between them. CDR3 in amino acids: CASSLGAYEQYF. The CDR3 nucleotides read TGTGCCAGCAGCTTAGGGGCCTACGAGCAGTACTTC.

For this clonotype: This beta chain turned up in a library designed for alpha chains; as an off-target read, its abundance says little. The V gene is TRBV20-1, the J gene TRBJ2-7, with 8 bases fitting TRBD2. This CDR3 spans 14 amino acids. Germline V gene lookup returns CDR1 DFQATT and CDR2 SNEGSKA (reference sequence). J lost 3 bases, V lost 1 base, and 5 bases had no gene match. The CDR3 is CSARGSGTFYEQYF. Written as DNA, the CDR3 is TGCAGTGCTAGAGGTAGCGGGACCTTCTACGAGCAGTACTTC.

This clonotype was observed a few times. A library prepared for alpha chains yielded this beta chain as an off-target read; its size is of little meaning. The chain links TRBV7-9 to TRBJ2-3, with D possibly being TRBD1 or TRBD2 (6 bases each). This CDR3 spans 14 amino acids. Trimming cost V 5 bases and J 2 bases, with 11 bases left between them. Per germline, CDR1 SEHNR and CDR2 FQNEAQ (reference sequence). In nucleotides, the CDR3 is TGTGCCAGCAGCAGGGGGGACTTCACAGATACGCAGTATTTT. Its translation is CASSRGDFTDTQYF.

This clonotype is labeled as large. Found in a library prepared for alpha chains, this beta chain is an off-target read, and its abundance has little meaning. The rearrangement uses TRBV28 and TRBJ1-1, with D tentatively TRBD1 (5 bases). The CDR3 is 15 residues long. V lost 6 bases and J 2 bases, leaving 16 bases between the germline ends. The germline gives CDR1 MDHEN, CDR2 SYDVKM. CDR3: CASSNLQGFNTEAFF. The CDR3 DNA follows: TGTGCCAGCAGCAACCTCCAGGGTTTCAACACTGAAGCTTTCTTT. The full variable domain, completed using reference TRBV28 and TRBJ1-1, is DVKVTQSSRYLVKRTGEKVFLECVQDMDHENMFWYRQDPGLGLRLIYFSYDVKMKEKGDIPEGYSVSREKKERFSLILESASTNQTSMYLCASSNLQGFNTEAFFGQGTRLTVV.

This clonotype is termed large (0.1 to 1%). Since it is a stray read in a library aimed at alpha chains, this beta chain has a size that is not meaningful. The V call is TRBV19, the J call TRBJ2-7; TRBD1 or TRBD2 may be the D gene (5 bases each). This CDR3 comprises 14 residues. Germline CDR1 and CDR2: LNHDA and SQIVND (reference sequence). The germline V and J ends were trimmed by 3 bases and 2 bases, with 11 bases remaining between them. CDR3 region: CASSIRDGAYEQYF. As DNA, the CDR3 is TGTGCCAGTAGTATTCGGGACGGAGCCTACGAGCAGTACTTC.

This clonotype is judged hyperexpanded (1% or more). This beta chain is a stray read from a library made for alpha chains; its abundance is not meaningful. The genes are TRBV11-2 and TRBJ2-5; no clear D gene. The germline V and J ends were trimmed by 1 base and 2 bases, with 5 bases remaining between them. CDR1 and CDR2 from the germline V gene are SGHAT and FQNNGV. The CDR3 extends over 13 amino acids. Written as DNA, the CDR3 is TGTGCCAGCAGCTTAGTGGCGCAAGAGACCCAGTACTTC. This translates into CASSLVAQETQYF. Complete variable domain (other parts from reference TRBV11-2 and TRBJ2-5): EAGVAQSPRYKIIEKRQSVAFWCNPISGHATLYWYQQILGQGPKLLIQFQNNGVVDDSQLPKDRFSAERLKGVDSTLKIQPAKLEDSAVYLCASSLVAQETQYFGPGTRLLVL.

By share of the sample, this clonotype is large. As an off-target read in a library built for alpha chains, this beta chain has a frequency of little significance. The gene calls are TRBV10-2 and TRBJ1-6, with a possible D match to TRBD1 (5 bases). Germline V lookup: CDR1 WSHSY, CDR2 SAAADI. The CDR3 length is 14 residues. V dropped 4 bases and J dropped 8 bases, with 12 bases sitting between them. The chain's CDR3 is CASSGGDRYSPLHF. The CDR3 DNA reads as TGCGCCAGCAGTGGGGGGGATCGTTATTCACCCCTCCACTTT.

Regarding this clonotype: A much larger clone lies one base from this, so it may be a read error. No conserved phenylalanine or tryptophan ends this CDR3, so it is likely a read error. A library made for alpha chains picked up this beta chain off target, so its size means little. V and J are TRBV6-6 and TRBJ2-3; 8 positions agree with TRBD2. CDR3 length: 15 amino acids. The germline CDR1 and CDR2 sequences are MNHNY and SVGAGI (reference sequence). V was clipped by 6 bases and J by 0 bases; unmatched bases: 5. CDR3 protein: CASSQAGESTDTQYI. The CDR3 DNA sequence: TGTGCCAGCAGCCAAGCGGGGGAAAGCACAGATACGCAGTATATT.

This clonotype ranks as large. This beta chain is off target for a library built for alpha chains, so its abundance means little. The gene calls are TRBV10-3 and TRBJ1-1; D is undetermined. Per germline, CDR1 ENHRY and CDR2 SYGVKD. Trimming removed 3 bases at V and 0 bases at J, with 8 bases between. This CDR3 comprises 14 residues. In DNA, the CDR3 is TGTGCCATCAGTGACTACATGATGAACACTGAAGCTTTCTTT. This codes for CAISDYMMNTEAFF.

In this sample, this clonotype turned up a few times. The size of this beta chain means little, since it is a stray read in a library made for alpha chains. The genes are TRBV30 and TRBJ1-4, with D perhaps TRBD1 (6 bases). The V end lost 2 bases, the J end lost 5 bases, and 9 bases lay between the germline ends. The CDR3 totals 13 residues. Germline V CDR1 and CDR2: GTSNPN, SVGIG (reference sequence). This CDR3 is CAWSIGQNEKLFF. The CDR3 coding sequence is TGTGCCTGGAGTATTGGACAGAATGAAAAACTGTTTTTT.

Comment on this clonotype: Because the library targeted alpha chains, this beta chain is an off-target read whose size means little. The chain carries TRBV3-1 and TRBJ1-5; D gene ambiguous. V gave up 1 base and J gave up 4 bases, with 8 bases separating them. This CDR3 region has 14 residues. The germline V gene has CDR1 LGHDT and CDR2 YNNKEL (reference sequence). The chain's CDR3 is CASSQVPGNQPQHF. CDR3 DNA: TGTGCCAGCAGCCAAGTGCCGGGTAATCAGCCCCAGCATTTT.

Comments on this clonotype: The library was built for alpha chains, so this beta chain is an off-target read and its size means little. This chain links TRBV27 with TRBJ1-5; D perhaps matches TRBD1 (5 bases). The CDR3 is made up of 14 amino acids. Trimming removed 6 bases at V and 4 bases at J, with 13 bases between. Germline V gene sequence: CDR1 MNHEY, CDR2 SMNVEV (reference sequence). The CDR3 region has the DNA TGTGCCAGCAGGGGCAGGGCTGAAAATCAGCCCCAGCATTTT. It is translated as CASRGRAENQPQHF.

Concerning this clonotype: A library made for alpha chains picked up this beta chain off target, so its size means little. The chain recombines TRBV7-2 with TRBJ2-1, with TRBD1 identical over 9 bases. Per the germline V gene, CDR1 is SGHTA and CDR2 is FQGNSA. With 3 bases clipped from V and 8 bases from J, the junction kept 5 bases outside the gene matches. The CDR3 runs 14 residues. The CDR3 is CASSLGQGIDEQFF. Written as DNA, the CDR3 is TGTGCCAGCAGCTTGGGACAGGGAATCGATGAGCAGTTCTTC.

In regard to this clonotype: With the library built for alpha chains, this beta chain is off target and its frequency is not meaningful. This chain connects TRBV7-2 to TRBJ2-7; maybe TRBD2 (6 bases). Trimming stripped 3 bases from V and 1 base from J, with 10 bases between. Germline V gives CDR1 SGHTA, CDR2 FQGNSA. The CDR3 totals 14 residues. The CDR3 bases are TGTGCCAGCAGCTTTGACGGGGGTTCCTACGAGCAGTACTTC. Its translation is CASSFDGGSYEQYF.

With respect to this clonotype: For a library built for alpha chains, this beta chain is a stray read; little rests on its size. The chain links TRBV5-6 to TRBJ2-2; D not certain. The V gene lost 2 bases and the J gene lost 1 base, with 6 bases spanning the gap. Germline V gives CDR1 SGHDT, CDR2 YYEEEE. This CDR3 is 14 amino acids long. Written as DNA, the CDR3 is TGTGCCAGCAGCTTCAACTTGAACACCGGGGAGCTGTTTTTT. This codes for CASSFNLNTGELFF.

This clonotype turned up a few times. This beta chain represents an off-target read in a library built for alpha chains; its size is of limited meaning. J is TRBJ2-7 and V is TRBV9; TRBD2 is a possible D gene (6 bases). This CDR3 contains 14 residues. Deletions cut 3 bases from V and 2 bases from J, with 12 bases between. The germline gives CDR1 SGDLS, CDR2 YYNGEE. CDR3 sequence reads: CASSAGGFAYEQYF. The CDR3 region has the DNA TGTGCCAGCAGCGCCGGGGGTTTTGCCTACGAGCAGTACTTC.

Note on this clonotype: Since the library was made to target alpha chains, this beta chain is a stray read and its abundance is not meaningful. This chain links TRBV28 with TRBJ1-2, with a weak D call TRBD1 (5 bases). Per the germline V gene, CDR1 is MDHEN and CDR2 is SYDVKM. CDR3 length equals 14 residues. Between the trimmed V and J ends, which lost 6 bases and 3 bases, there was a span of 14 bases. The CDR3 region has the DNA TGTGCCAGCAGCCTACCGCGAGGGGACTATGGCTACACCTTC. It codes for CASSLPRGDYGYTF.

This clonotype has just a few counts. The library was prepared for alpha chains; this beta chain is a stray read, so its frequency means little. The V and J genes are TRBV6-5 and TRBJ2-1; the D is unclear. This CDR3 comprises 14 residues. The germline CDR1 and CDR2 sequences are MNHEY and SVGAGI. V was clipped by 2 bases and J by 6 bases, with 11 bases between them. Here the CDR3 reads CASSYGLGPNEQFF. DNA of the CDR3: TGTGCCAGCAGTTACGGATTAGGTCCCAATGAGCAGTTCTTC.

By sample fraction, this clonotype is hyperexpanded (1% or more). The library was prepared for alpha chains; this beta chain is a stray read, so its frequency means little. J is TRBJ2-2 and V is TRBV10-2; unclear D gene. Germline loops: CDR1 WSHSY, CDR2 SAAADI. Trimming stripped 5 bases from V and 1 base from J, with 5 bases between. This CDR3 is built from 13 residues. This CDR3 is CASSPGNTGELFF. As DNA, the CDR3 is TGCGCCAGCAGTCCCGGGAACACCGGGGAGCTGTTTTTT.

A note on this clonotype: Because this beta chain is a stray read in a library intended to capture alpha chains, its abundance should not be given much weight. This CDR3 is CASSSVRQTDTQYF. The CDR3 DNA is TGTGCCAGCAGTTCCGTGAGGCAAACAGATACGCAGTATTTT. The rearrangement joins TRBV6-5 to TRBJ2-3, with no clear D. Germline V CDR1 and CDR2: MNHEY, SVGAGI. V was clipped by 4 bases and J by 3 bases, with 11 bases between them. The CDR3 covers 14 residues.